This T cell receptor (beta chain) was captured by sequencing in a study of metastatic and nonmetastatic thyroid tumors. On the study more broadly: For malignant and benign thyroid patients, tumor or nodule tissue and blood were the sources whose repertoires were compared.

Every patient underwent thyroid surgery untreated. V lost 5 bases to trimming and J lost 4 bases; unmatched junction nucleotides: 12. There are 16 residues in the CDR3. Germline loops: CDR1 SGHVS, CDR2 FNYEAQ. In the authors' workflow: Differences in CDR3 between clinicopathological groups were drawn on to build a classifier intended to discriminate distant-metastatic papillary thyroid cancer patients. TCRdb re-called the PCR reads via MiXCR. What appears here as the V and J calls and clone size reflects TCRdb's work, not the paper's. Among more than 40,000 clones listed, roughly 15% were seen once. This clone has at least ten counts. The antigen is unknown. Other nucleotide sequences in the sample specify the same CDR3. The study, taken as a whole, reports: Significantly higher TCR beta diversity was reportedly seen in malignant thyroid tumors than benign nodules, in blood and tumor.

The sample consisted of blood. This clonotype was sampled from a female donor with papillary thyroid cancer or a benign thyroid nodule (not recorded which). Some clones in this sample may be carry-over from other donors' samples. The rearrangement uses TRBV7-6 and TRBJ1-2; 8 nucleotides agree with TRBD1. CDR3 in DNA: TGTGCCAGCAGCCTATACCAAGGGACAGGAACCTATGGCTACACCTTC. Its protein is CASSLYQGTGTYGYTF.